This TCR beta chain appears in the sequencing data of a study of beta chain features in type 1 diabetes. Findings and caveats of the study: There was a moderate but significant shortening of TCRB CDR3s in all four CD4+ subsets of Type 1 diabetes patients.

Populations isolated by sorting all had purity greater than 95%. The investigators reverse transcribed all of the isolated RNA, so they sequenced expressed TCRB transcripts. Data came from immunoSEQ multiplex PCR; TCRdb stores just in-frame clones and leaves some out. The table lists some 190,000 clones, around 7.9% of them singletons. This clone was detected only a few times. Its antigen remains unknown. Trimming stripped 4 bases from V and 3 bases from J, with 10 bases between. CDR1 is SGHTA, CDR2 FQGNSA, per germline. CDR3 length equals 13 residues. The V and J genes are TRBV7-2 and TRBJ2-7; D remains unclear. Sequencing was performed on central memory CD4+ T cells from blood. The sequence derives from a man aged 18 to 29 with type 1 diabetes. The CDR3 sequence: CASSSQRFYEQYF. CDR3 sequence (DNA): TGTGCCAGCAGCTCGCAGCGCTTCTACGAGCAGTACTTC.